The sequence of this TCR beta chain was determined in a study of blood T cells in healthy people across ages. This clonotype was found a few times. The CDR3 is made up of 15 amino acids. V lost 6 bases, J lost 0 bases, and 11 bases lay in between. The use of a sample-barcoded 5' primer and a J-beta primer mix characterized a second PCR of roughly 6 to 11 cycles. TCRdb reanalysed the 5' RACE reads using MiXCR and keeps one entry per CDR3 protein. The data contain 1.5 million to 2 million distinct CDR3 sequences, about 30% of them seen just once; the ten biggest clones take up 7.7%. The chain carries TRBV12-3 or TRBV12-4 and TRBJ1-4; possible D gene TRBD1, 6 bases. Sequencing was performed on blood. This TCR derives from a woman between 25 and 40 years old in good health. Written as DNA, the CDR3 is TGTGCCAGCAGGAAAAGGGGGGCAACTAATGAAAAACTGTTTTTT. It yields the protein CASRKRGATNEKLFF.